This entry lists 22 T cell receptor beta chains sequenced from one sample in a study of B cell selection in AIRE deficiency. The regulatory T cell sort gate was CD4+CD25hiCD127low/negative. TCRdb keeps only in-frame clones here, not all; method: immunoSEQ multiplex PCR. The sample has around 26,000 clones, 80% to 95% seen once; the top ten hold around 1.1%. Sequencing was carried out using CD4+CD25+ Tregs sorted from PBMCs. Every receptor here comes from a human donor in good health.

The V and J genes are TRBV11-2 and TRBJ2-1; 10 nucleotides agree with TRBD2. V lost 2 bases to trimming and J lost 1 base; unmatched junction nucleotides: 8. The CDR3 loop spans 18 amino acids. Germline V CDR1 and CDR2: SGHAT, FQNNGV. The CDR3 nucleotides are TGTGCCAGCAGCTTAACGGGACTAGCGATGTTTTCCTACAATGAGCAGTTCTTC. It encodes CASSLTGLAMFSYNEQFF.

J is TRBJ1-4 and V is TRBV5-8, with 8 bases fitting TRBD1. Germline lookup yields CDR1 SGHTS and CDR2 YDEGEE. This CDR3 region has 16 residues. V lost 2 bases to trimming and J lost 5 bases; unmatched junction nucleotides: 8. The CDR3 spells CASSLTGQGGNEKLFF. CDR3 coding DNA: TGTGCCAGCAGCTTAACTGGACAGGGCGGGAATGAAAAACTGTTTTTT.

This clone has just one count. The chain employs TRBV18 and TRBJ2-2; D is uncertain. Germline V lookup: CDR1 KGHSH, CDR2 LQKENI. There are 15 residues in the CDR3. V lost 6 bases and J 0 bases, leaving 11 bases between the germline ends. Written as DNA, the CDR3 is TGTGCCAGCTCCGCCCGGGCCGCGAACACCGGGGAGCTGTTTTTT. It is translated as CASSARAANTGELFF.

The chain recombines TRBV5-1 with TRBJ1-6; D ambiguous. V was shortened by 1 base and J by 8 bases, with 13 bases between the two germline ends. The CDR3 length is 15 residues. The V gene's germline CDR1 is SGHRS and CDR2 YFSETQ. The CDR3 is CASSLREGTDSPLHF. The CDR3 region has the DNA TGCGCCAGCAGCTTGCGTGAGGGAACGGATTCACCCCTCCACTTT.

The V gene is TRBV6-5, the J gene TRBJ1-5; D may be TRBD1 (5 bases). The CDR3 has 14 amino acids. Trimming took off 2 bases at V and 1 base at J, with 6 bases between the two ends. Germline CDR1 is MNHEY and CDR2 is SVGAGI. CDR3 sequence (DNA): TGTGCCAGCAGTTACAGGGGAAGCAATCAGCCCCAGCATTTT. Amino acids: CASSYRGSNQPQHF.

The rearrangement uses TRBV6-4 and TRBJ2-1; TRBD1 or TRBD2 may be the D gene (5 bases each). The CDR3 totals 13 residues. The ends were cut back, 0 bases at V and 10 bases at J, with 10 bases in the middle. The germline V gene encodes CDR1 MRHNA and CDR2 SNTAGT. The chain's CDR3 is CASSDSSRGEQFF. The CDR3 DNA reads TGTGCCAGCAGTGACTCGTCGAGGGGCGAGCAGTTCTTC.

This chain joins TRBV10-3 and TRBJ1-1, with D tentatively TRBD1 (6 bases). The CDR3 sequence is 15 residues long. Between the trimmed V and J ends, which lost 11 bases and 1 base, there was a span of 20 bases. CDR1 is ENHRY and CDR2 is SYGVKD in the germline V gene. The CDR3 spells CASRGWEGTNTEAFF. The CDR3 DNA sequence: TGTGCCTCCAGGGGTTGGGAGGGAACGAACACTGAAGCTTTCTTT.

The V call is TRBV30, the J call TRBJ1-2; 7 bases align to TRBD1. The CDR3 extends over 13 amino acids. The trim removed 1 base at V and 8 bases at J, leaving 7 bases unmatched. Germline CDR1 is GTSNPN and CDR2 is SVGIG (reference sequence). CDR3: CAWSAGTVQGYTF. CDR3 DNA sequence: TGTGCCTGGAGTGCCGGGACAGTCCAGGGCTACACCTTC.

The V call is TRBV6-6, the J call TRBJ1-1, with 7 bases that match TRBD1. This CDR3 spans 14 amino acids. Trimming took 8 bases from V and 1 from J; bases not matched to a gene: 7. CDR1 and CDR2 (germline): MNHNY, SVGAGI (reference sequence). In DNA, the CDR3 is TGTGCCAGCTATCCGGGACAGTCGAACACTGAAGCTTTCTTT. Protein product: CASYPGQSNTEAFF.

The chain recombines TRBV6-1 with TRBJ2-5, with 9 bases matching TRBD1. V dropped 4 bases and J dropped 11; count of bases not matched to a gene: 8. Germline assignment: CDR1 MNHNS and CDR2 SASEGT. The length of the CDR3 is 13 residues. CDR3 in amino acids: CASSGDRGREQYF. The CDR3 DNA reads TGTGCCAGCAGTGGAGACAGGGGGAGAGAGCAGTACTTC.

The chain is built from TRBV28 and TRBJ2-5; 12 bases match TRBD2. CDR1 is MDHEN, CDR2 SYDVKM, per germline. The CDR3 extends over 15 amino acids. V lost 5 bases, J lost 5 bases, and 6 bases stayed unmatched. The CDR3 nucleotides are TGTGCCAGCAGTCTCGGGGGACTAGCGGGCGAGACCCAGTACTTC. Translated, it gives CASSLGGLAGETQYF.

For the CDR3, the DNA is TGCAGTGCGAGGAGAGAGACCCAGTACTTC. It translates to CSARRETQYF. The gene calls are TRBV20-1 and TRBJ2-5; D gene uncertain. V was shortened by 6 bases and J by 4 bases, with 6 bases between the two germline ends. This CDR3 region has 10 residues. Germline-derived CDR1 and CDR2 are DFQATT and SNEGSKA (reference sequence).

This sequence joins TRBV6-5 and TRBJ2-7, with a tentative D call TRBD1 (6 bases). Trimming removed 6 bases at V and 3 bases at J, with 15 bases between. The length of the CDR3 is 14 residues. Germline V gene sequence: CDR1 MNHEY, CDR2 SVGAGI. The CDR3 region is CASRLGTPFYEQYF. DNA of the CDR3: TGTGCCAGCAGGCTCGGGACACCTTTCTACGAGCAGTACTTC.

This rearrangement joins TRBV5-8 to TRBJ2-3, with a weak D call TRBD2 (6 bases). The V gene's germline CDR1 is SGHTS and CDR2 YDEGEE. V was pared by 0 bases and J by 1 base, with 12 bases between. This CDR3 is 16 amino acids long. DNA of the CDR3: TGTGCCAGCAGCTTGGGGACTACCCTCCGCACAGATACGCAGTATTTT. Protein: CASSLGTTLRTDTQYF.

J is TRBJ2-7 and V is TRBV18; D ambiguous. The CDR3 runs 14 residues. CDR1 KGHSH and CDR2 LQKENI come from the germline V gene. Trimming left V 1 base short and J 0 bases short, with 7 bases between. CDR3 DNA sequence: TGTGCCAGCTCACCACGGTCTAGCTCCTACGAGCAGTACTTC. Translated, it gives CASSPRSSSYEQYF.

V is TRBV19 and J is TRBJ1-5; 8 nucleotides match TRBD1. V dropped 4 bases and J dropped 7; count of bases not matched to a gene: 9. CDR1 is LNHDA, CDR2 SQIVND, per germline (reference sequence). The CDR3 runs to 15 residues. The CDR3 here is CASSKTGGAWQPQHF. Here the CDR3 DNA reads TGTGCCAGTAGTAAAACAGGGGGTGCCTGGCAGCCCCAGCATTTT. Based on the CDR3 plus reference TRBV19 and TRBJ1-5, the full variable domain is DGGITQSPKYLFRKEGQNVTLSCEQNLNHDAMYWYRQDPGQGLRLIYYSQIVNDFQKGDIAEGYSVSREKKESFPLTVTSAQKNPTAFYLCASSKTGGAWQPQHFGDGTRLSIL.

This chain uses TRBV18 with TRBJ2-2, with D perhaps given as TRBD1 or TRBD2 (5 bases each). The CDR3 sequence is 15 residues long. Trimming took 3 bases from V and 5 from J, leaving 13 bases between them. CDR1 and CDR2 (germline): KGHSH, LQKENI. For the CDR3, the DNA is TGTGCCAGCTCACCGAAGGGGCGCGGGACCGGGGAGCTGTTTTTT. Translation: CASSPKGRGTGELFF.

The V gene is TRBV13, the J gene TRBJ2-2; D might be TRBD1 (5 bases). This CDR3 is built from 13 residues. V was trimmed by 5 bases and J by 9 bases, leaving 13 bases between them. From germline, CDR1 is PRHDT and CDR2 FYEKMQ (reference sequence). In nucleotides, the CDR3 is TGTGCCAGCAGCCCCGTGGGGCTACGGGAGCTGTTTTTT. Protein sequence: CASSPVGLRELFF.

Only one count was recorded for this clone. The rearrangement joins TRBV7-2 to TRBJ2-1, with D possibly TRBD1 on 6 matching bases. The ends were cut back, 5 bases at V and 3 bases at J, with 17 bases in the middle. CDR1 and CDR2 (germline): SGHTA, FQGNSA. CDR3 size: 16 residues. The CDR3 DNA follows: TGTGCCAGCAGCGTGGGGCCAGGGGCGATCTACAATGAGCAGTTCTTC. It yields the protein CASSVGPGAIYNEQFF.

The chain employs TRBV6-5 and TRBJ1-6; no definite D call. V gave up 6 bases and J gave up 11 bases, with 8 bases separating them. Germline V gene lookup returns CDR1 MNHEY and CDR2 SVGAGI. This CDR3 comprises 11 residues. CDR3 in DNA: TGTGCCAGCAGGACGGGTCCACCCCTCCACTTT. This encodes CASRTGPPLHF.

The rearrangement joins TRBV9 to TRBJ2-2, with TRBD2 identical over 10 bases. The V gene end was trimmed by 4 bases and the J gene end by 3 bases; junction bases not matched to a gene: 3. Germline loops: CDR1 SGDLS, CDR2 YYNGEE. This CDR3 has 15 amino acids. CDR3 nucleotides: TGTGCCAGCAGCCCTGGACTAGCGGACACCGGGGAGCTGTTTTTT. Protein: CASSPGLADTGELFF.

The rearrangement uses TRBV7-6 and TRBJ1-6; D gene uncertain. V was clipped by 0 bases and J by 5 bases, with 2 bases between them. From germline, CDR1 is SGHVS and CDR2 FNYEAQ. This CDR3 region has 13 residues. CDR3 sequence: CASSLAHNSPLHF. The CDR3 DNA reads TGTGCCAGCAGCTTAGCCCATAATTCACCCCTCCACTTT.